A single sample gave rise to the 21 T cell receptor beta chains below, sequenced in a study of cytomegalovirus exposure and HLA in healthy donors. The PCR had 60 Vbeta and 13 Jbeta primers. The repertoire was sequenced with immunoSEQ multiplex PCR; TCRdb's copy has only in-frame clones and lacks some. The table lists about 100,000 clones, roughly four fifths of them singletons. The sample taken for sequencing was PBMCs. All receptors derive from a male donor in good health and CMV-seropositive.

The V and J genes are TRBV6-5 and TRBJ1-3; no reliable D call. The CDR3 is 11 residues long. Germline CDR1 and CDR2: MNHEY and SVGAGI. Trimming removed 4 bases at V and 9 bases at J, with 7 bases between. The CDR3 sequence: CASSSTGTIYF. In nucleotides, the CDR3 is TGTGCCAGCAGTTCCACGGGCACCATATATTTT.

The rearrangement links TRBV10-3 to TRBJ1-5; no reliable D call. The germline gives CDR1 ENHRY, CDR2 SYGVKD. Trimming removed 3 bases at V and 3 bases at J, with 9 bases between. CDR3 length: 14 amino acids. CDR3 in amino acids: CAISDQEDNQPQHF. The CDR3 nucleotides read TGTGCCATCAGTGATCAGGAGGACAATCAGCCCCAGCATTTT.

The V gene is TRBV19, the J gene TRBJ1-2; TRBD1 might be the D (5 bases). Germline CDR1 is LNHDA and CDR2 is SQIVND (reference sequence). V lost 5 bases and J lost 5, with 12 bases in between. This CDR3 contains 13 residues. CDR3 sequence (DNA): TGTGCCAGTAGTGGTCGGGGGTTGTATGGCTACACCTTC. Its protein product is CASSGRGLYGYTF.

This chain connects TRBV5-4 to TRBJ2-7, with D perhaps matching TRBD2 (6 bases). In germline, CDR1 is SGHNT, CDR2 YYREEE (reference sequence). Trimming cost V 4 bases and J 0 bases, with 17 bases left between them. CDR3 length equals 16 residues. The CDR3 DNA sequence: TGTGCCAGCAGCCTACCAATGGGGGGAAACTCCTACGAGCAGTACTTC. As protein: CASSLPMGGNSYEQYF. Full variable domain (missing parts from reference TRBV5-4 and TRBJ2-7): ETGVTQSPTHLIKTRGQQVTLRCSSQSGHNTVSWYQQALGQGPQFIFQYYREEENGRGNFPPRFSGLQFPNYSSELNVNALELDDSALYLCASSLPMGGNSYEQYFGPGTRLTVT.

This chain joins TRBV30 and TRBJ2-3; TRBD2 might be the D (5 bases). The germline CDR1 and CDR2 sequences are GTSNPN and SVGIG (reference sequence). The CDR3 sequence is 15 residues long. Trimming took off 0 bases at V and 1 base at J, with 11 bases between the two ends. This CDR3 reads CAWSVEGVRTDTQYF. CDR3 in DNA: TGTGCCTGGAGTGTTGAGGGAGTCCGCACAGATACGCAGTATTTT.

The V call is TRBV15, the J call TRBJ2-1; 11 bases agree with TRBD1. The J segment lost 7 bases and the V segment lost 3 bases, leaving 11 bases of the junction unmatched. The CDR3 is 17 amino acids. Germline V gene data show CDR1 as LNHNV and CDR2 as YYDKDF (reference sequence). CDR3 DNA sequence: TGTGCCACCAGCAGCCCTGGGGTCGGGACAGGGGGTAATGAGCAGTTCTTC. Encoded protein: CATSSPGVGTGGNEQFF.

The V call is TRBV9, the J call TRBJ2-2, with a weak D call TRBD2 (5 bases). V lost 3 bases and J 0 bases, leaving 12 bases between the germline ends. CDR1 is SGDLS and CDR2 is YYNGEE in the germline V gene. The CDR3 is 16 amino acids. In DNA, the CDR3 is TGTGCCAGCAGCGAGCGGACGGCCACGAACACCGGGGAGCTGTTTTTT. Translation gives CASSERTATNTGELFF.

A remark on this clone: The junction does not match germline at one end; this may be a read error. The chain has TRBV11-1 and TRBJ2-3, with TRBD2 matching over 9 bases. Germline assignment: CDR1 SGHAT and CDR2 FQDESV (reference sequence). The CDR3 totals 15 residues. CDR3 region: CASSLAGPTTDTQYF. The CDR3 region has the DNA TGTGCCAGCAGCCTAGCGGGGCCGACGACAGATACGCAGTATTTT.

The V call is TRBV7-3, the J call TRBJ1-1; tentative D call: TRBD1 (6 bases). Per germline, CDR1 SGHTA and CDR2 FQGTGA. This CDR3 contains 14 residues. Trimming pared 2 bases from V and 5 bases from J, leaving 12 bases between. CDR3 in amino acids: CASSLWGQGTEAFF. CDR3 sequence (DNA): TGTGCCAGCAGCTTATGGGGGCAGGGGACTGAAGCTTTCTTT.

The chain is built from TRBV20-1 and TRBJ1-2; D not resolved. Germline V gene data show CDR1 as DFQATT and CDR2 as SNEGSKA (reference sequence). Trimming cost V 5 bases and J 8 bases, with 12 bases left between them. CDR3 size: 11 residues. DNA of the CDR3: TGCAGTGCTGTCGCGGGTGTGGGCTACACCTTC. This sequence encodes CSAVAGVGYTF.

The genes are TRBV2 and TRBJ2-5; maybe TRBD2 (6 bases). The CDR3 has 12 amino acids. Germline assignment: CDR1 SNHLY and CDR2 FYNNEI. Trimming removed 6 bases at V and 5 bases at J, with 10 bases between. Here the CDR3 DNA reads TGTGCCAGCAGGGGGGGTGCGGAGACCCAGTACTTC. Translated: CASRGGAETQYF.

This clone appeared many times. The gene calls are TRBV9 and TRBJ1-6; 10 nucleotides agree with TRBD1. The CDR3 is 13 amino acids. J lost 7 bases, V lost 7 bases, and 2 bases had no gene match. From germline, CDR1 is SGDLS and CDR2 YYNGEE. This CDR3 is CASGTGVNSPLHF. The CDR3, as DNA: TGTGCCAGCGGGACAGGGGTAAATTCACCCCTCCACTTT.

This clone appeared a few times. CDR3 sequence (DNA): TGTGCCAGCAGCTTATCCTGGGGGGACAAGGGAGGGTTGGGGCAGCCCCAGCATTTT. Residues: CASSLSWGDKGGLGQPQHF. V is TRBV7-2 and J is TRBJ1-5; the D gene is possibly TRBD1 (6 bases). Trimming took 2 bases from V and 7 from J, leaving 27 bases between them. The length of the CDR3 is 19 residues. Per the germline V gene, CDR1 is SGHTA and CDR2 is FQGNSA. Full variable domain (missing parts from reference TRBV7-2 and TRBJ1-5): GAGVSQSPSNKVTEKGKDVELRCDPISGHTALYWYRQSLGQGLEFLIYFQGNSAPDKSGLPSDRFSAERTGGSVSTLTIQRTQQEDSAVYLCASSLSWGDKGGLGQPQHFGDGTRLSIL.

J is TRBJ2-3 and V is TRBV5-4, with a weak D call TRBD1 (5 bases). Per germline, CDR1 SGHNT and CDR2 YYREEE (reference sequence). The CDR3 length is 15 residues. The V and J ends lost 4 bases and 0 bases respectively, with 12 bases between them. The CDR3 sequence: CASSQGLHSTDTQYF. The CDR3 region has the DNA TGTGCCAGCAGCCAGGGTTTACACAGCACAGATACGCAGTATTTT.

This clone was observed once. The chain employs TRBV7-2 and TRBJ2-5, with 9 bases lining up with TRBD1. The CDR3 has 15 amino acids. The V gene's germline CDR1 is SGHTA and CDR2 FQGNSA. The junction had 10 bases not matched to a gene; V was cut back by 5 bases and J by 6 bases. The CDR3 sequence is CASSLRGQGGKTQYF. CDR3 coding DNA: TGTGCCAGCAGCCTGAGGGGACAGGGAGGAAAGACCCAGTACTTC.

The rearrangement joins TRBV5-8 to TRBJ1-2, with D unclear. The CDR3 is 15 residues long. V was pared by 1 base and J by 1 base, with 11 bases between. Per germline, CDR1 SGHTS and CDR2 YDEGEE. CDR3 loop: CASSLYRLNNYGYTF. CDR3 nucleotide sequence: TGTGCCAGCAGCTTGTACAGACTAAATAACTATGGCTACACCTTC. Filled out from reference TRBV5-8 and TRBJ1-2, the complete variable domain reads EAGVTQSPTHLIKTRGQQATLRCSPISGHTSVYWYQQALGLGLQFLLWYDEGEERNRGNFPPRFSGRQFPNYSSELNVNALELEDSALYLCASSLYRLNNYGYTFGSGTRLTVV.

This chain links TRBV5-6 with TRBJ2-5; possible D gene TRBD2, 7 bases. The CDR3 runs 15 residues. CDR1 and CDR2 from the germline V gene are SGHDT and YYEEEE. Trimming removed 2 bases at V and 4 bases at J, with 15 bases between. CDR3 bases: TGTGCCAGCAGCTTCGAAGGGGGGGCCAGAGAGACCCAGTACTTC. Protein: CASSFEGGARETQYF.

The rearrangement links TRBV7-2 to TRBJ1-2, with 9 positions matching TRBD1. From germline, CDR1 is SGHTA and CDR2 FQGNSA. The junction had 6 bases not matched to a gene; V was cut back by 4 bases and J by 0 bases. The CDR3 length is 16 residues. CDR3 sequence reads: CASSSGGTGTNYGYTF. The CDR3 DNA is TGTGCCAGCAGCTCTGGGGGGACAGGGACTAACTATGGCTACACCTTC.

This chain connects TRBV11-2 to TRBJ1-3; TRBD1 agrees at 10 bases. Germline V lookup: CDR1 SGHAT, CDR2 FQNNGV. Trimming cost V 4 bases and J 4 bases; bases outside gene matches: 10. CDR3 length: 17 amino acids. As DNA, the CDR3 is TGTGCCAGCAGCTCCCCTCCGGGACAGGGGAGAGGAAACACCATATATTTT. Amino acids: CASSSPPGQGRGNTIYF.

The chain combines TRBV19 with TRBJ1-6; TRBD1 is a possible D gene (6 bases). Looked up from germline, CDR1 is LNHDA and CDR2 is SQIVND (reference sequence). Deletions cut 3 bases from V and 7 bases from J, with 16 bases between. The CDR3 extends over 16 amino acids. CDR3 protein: CASSIMDGRGNSPLHF. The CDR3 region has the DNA TGTGCCAGTAGTATTATGGATGGAAGGGGGAATTCACCCCTCCACTTT.

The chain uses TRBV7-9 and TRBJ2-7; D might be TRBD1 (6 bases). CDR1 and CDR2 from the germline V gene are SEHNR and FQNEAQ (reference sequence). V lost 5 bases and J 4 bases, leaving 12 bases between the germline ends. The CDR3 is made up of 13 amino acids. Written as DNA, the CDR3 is TGTGCCAGCAGCGCAGACAGGAGATACGAGCAGTACTTC. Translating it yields CASSADRRYEQYF.